Below, 25 T cell receptor beta chains from the same sample are listed, as sequenced in a study of a mutant IDH1 vaccine in newly diagnosed glioma. Noted time point: week 5, during vaccination. A single vaccine dose contained 300 ug of mutant IDH1 20-mer peptide, and topical imiquimod was used with it. Sequencing used immunoSEQ multiplex PCR; TCRdb keeps in-frame clones, though not all of them. The sample includes about 36,000 clones, roughly 76% of them seen just once. The antigens of these receptors remain unknown. Sequenced here: PBMCs, sampled from a glioma patient whose treatment included an IDH1 peptide vaccine. These receptors all come from a man aged 45 to 65 with glioma.

The chain uses TRBV7-2 and TRBJ1-1, with 7 bases matching TRBD1. After removal of 0 bases from V and 6 bases from J, the junction contained 4 bases not matched to a gene. Germline V gene lookup returns CDR1 SGHTA and CDR2 FQGNSA. This CDR3 comprises 14 residues. The CDR3 region is CASSLAGGTAEAFF. The DNA for the CDR3 is TGTGCCAGCAGCTTAGCGGGTGGGACAGCTGAAGCTTTCTTT.

This clone turned up a few times. The chain is built from TRBV6-6 and TRBJ1-1; D not resolved. The V and J ends lost 0 bases and 4 bases respectively, with 9 bases between them. The CDR3 totals 14 residues. Germline assignment: CDR1 MNHNY and CDR2 SVGAGI (reference sequence). CDR3 sequence reads: CASSYSLLGTEAFF. The CDR3 region has the DNA TGTGCCAGCAGTTACTCCTTGCTTGGCACTGAAGCTTTCTTT.

This clone was counted between two and nine times. The chain couples TRBV5-6 to TRBJ1-1; TRBD1 matches at 8 bases. Germline V gives CDR1 SGHDT, CDR2 YYEEEE. V lost 3 bases, J lost 0 bases, and 4 bases stayed unmatched. There are 15 residues in the CDR3. The chain's CDR3 is CASSSGQGLNTEAFF. As DNA, the CDR3 is TGTGCCAGCAGCTCCGGACAGGGCTTGAACACTGAAGCTTTCTTT.

The chain links TRBV7-9 to TRBJ2-4; D not resolved. The CDR3 is made up of 15 amino acids. V lost 4 bases to trimming and J lost 8 bases, with 18 bases between them. Germline V gene data show CDR1 as SEHNR and CDR2 as FQNEAQ (reference sequence). CDR3 region: CASSSADGSRYIQYF. In DNA form, the CDR3 reads TGTGCCAGCAGCTCCGCGGACGGATCAAGATACATTCAGTACTTC.

The chain carries TRBV19 and TRBJ2-1; D remains ambiguous. There are 16 residues in the CDR3. V lost 0 bases and J 7 bases, leaving 16 bases between the germline ends. Germline CDR1 and CDR2: LNHDA and SQIVND (reference sequence). The CDR3 here is CASSIDRRIGQNEQFF. The DNA for the CDR3 is TGTGCCAGTAGTATAGATCGGCGGATAGGGCAGAATGAGCAGTTCTTC.

This chain uses TRBV28 with TRBJ1-2; 10 positions agree with TRBD1. This CDR3 region has 14 residues. With V trimmed by 6 bases and J by 13 bases, 14 bases remained unmatched. Germline V gene data show CDR1 as MDHEN and CDR2 as SYDVKM. The CDR3 loop reads CASSLTMDRGASTF. The CDR3 DNA is TGTGCCAGCAGCTTAACAATGGACAGGGGGGCGAGCACCTTC.

J is TRBJ2-1 and V is TRBV5-4, with D uncertain. Looked up from germline, CDR1 is SGHNT and CDR2 is YYREEE (reference sequence). The CDR3 totals 14 residues. Trimming pared 1 base from V and 5 bases from J, leaving 10 bases between. CDR3 coding DNA: TGTGCCAGCAGCTTGTATGGCAGCCACAATGAGCAGTTCTTC. This gives the protein CASSLYGSHNEQFF.

The CDR3 is CASSPGSSYEQYF. As DNA, the CDR3 is TGCGCCAGCAGCCCCGGGAGCTCCTACGAGCAGTACTTC. The chain employs TRBV5-1 and TRBJ2-7; a weak D match, TRBD2 (6 bases). This CDR3 contains 13 residues. Trimming removed 4 bases at V and 0 bases at J, with 8 bases between. Germline assignment: CDR1 SGHRS and CDR2 YFSETQ.

This CDR3 is CASRKSPYKPALAGITYEQYF. The CDR3 nucleotides read TGTGCCAGCAGAAAAAGCCCATACAAACCCGCTCTAGCGGGGATTACCTACGAGCAGTACTTC. The V call is TRBV21-1, the J call TRBJ2-7; the table names TRBD2, a call not compared with the DNA. TRBV21-1 is classified as a pseudogene. The CDR3 consists of 21 residues.

V is TRBV5-6 and J is TRBJ2-1; a possible D gene is TRBD1 (5 bases). This CDR3 region has 16 residues. Germline V gene data show CDR1 as SGHDT and CDR2 as YYEEEE. V lost 1 base and J 5 bases, leaving 16 bases between the germline ends. CDR3 region: CASSLMSQGIHNEQFF. CDR3 in DNA: TGTGCCAGCAGCTTGATGTCTCAGGGTATCCACAATGAGCAGTTCTTC.

V usage is TRBV5-1 and J usage is TRBJ1-1; a weak D match, TRBD1 (5 bases). V lost 4 bases and J 1 base, leaving 11 bases between the germline ends. Germline V CDR1 and CDR2: SGHRS, YFSETQ. This CDR3 has 14 residues. The CDR3 protein is CASSGPGENTEAFF. The CDR3 bases are TGCGCCAGCAGCGGGCCGGGGGAGAACACTGAAGCTTTCTTT.

V usage is TRBV6-1 and J usage is TRBJ2-2; D unresolved. Germline CDR1 is MNHNS and CDR2 is SASEGT. The CDR3 is 14 amino acids. Trimming removed 2 bases at V and 8 bases at J, with 12 bases between. The CDR3 loop reads CASSETYSVGELFF. The DNA of the CDR3 is TGTGCCAGCAGTGAAACCTACTCGGTGGGGGAGCTGTTTTTT.

J is TRBJ2-4 and V is TRBV9, with 9 bases aligning to TRBD1. This CDR3 region has 16 residues. The germline CDR1 and CDR2 sequences are SGDLS and YYNGEE. With 3 bases clipped from V and 2 bases from J, the junction kept 6 bases outside the gene matches. The CDR3 reads CASSAGQGLTKNIQYF. CDR3 bases: TGTGCCAGCAGCGCGGGACAGGGATTGACCAAAAACATTCAGTACTTC.

The chain joins TRBV18 to TRBJ2-7; D not certain. Germline CDR1 reads KGHSH; CDR2 reads LQKENI. The ends were cut back, 0 bases at V and 4 bases at J, with 13 bases in the middle. There are 15 residues in the CDR3. This CDR3 is CASSPPSKPGYEQYF. Written as DNA, the CDR3 is TGTGCCAGCTCACCACCGAGCAAACCCGGGTACGAGCAGTACTTC.

The CDR3 sequence: CASSAAFNEKLFF. As DNA, the CDR3 is TGCGCCAGCAGCGCCGCTTTCAATGAAAAACTGTTTTTT. V gene TRBV4-3 combines with J gene TRBJ1-4; D remains ambiguous. Deletions cut 5 bases from V and 5 bases from J, with 9 bases between. Germline V CDR1 and CDR2: LGHNA, YSLEER. CDR3 length equals 13 residues.

The chain uses TRBV4-2 and TRBJ2-2; 14 bases map to TRBD2. CDR3 length equals 17 residues. V shed 1 base and J 6 bases; nucleotides not matched to a gene: 4. Germline V gives CDR1 LGHNA, CDR2 YNFKEQ. This CDR3 is CASSQAAGLAGAGELFF. CDR3 nucleotides: TGTGCCAGCAGCCAAGCTGCGGGACTAGCGGGAGCCGGGGAGCTGTTTTTT.

This rearrangement joins TRBV7-9 to TRBJ1-2, with D possibly TRBD1 on 5 matching bases. Trimming shortened V by 5 bases and J by 9 bases, and 22 bases separated the two germline ends. This CDR3 spans 15 amino acids. Looked up from germline, CDR1 is SEHNR and CDR2 is FQNEAQ (reference sequence). DNA of the CDR3: TGTGCCAGCAGCCTACCCCGGGGCAGCCTTCTACGCTACACCTTC. As protein: CASSLPRGSLLRYTF.

This clone has only a few counts. The rearrangement links TRBV4-2 to TRBJ1-2, with a tentative D call TRBD1 (5 bases). V dropped 5 bases and J dropped 8 bases, with 15 bases sitting between them. This CDR3 region has 13 residues. CDR1 is LGHNA, CDR2 YNFKEQ, per germline. The CDR3 DNA reads as TGTGCCAGCAGCAAACCACAGGAGTGGGGCTACACCTTC. Translation: CASSKPQEWGYTF.

The chain recombines TRBV6-5 with TRBJ2-3; the D is unclear. V gave up 6 bases and J gave up 0 bases, with 13 bases separating them. The CDR3 loop spans 15 amino acids. The germline V gene has CDR1 MNHEY and CDR2 SVGAGI. CDR3 amino acids: CASSSTVTSTDTQYF. CDR3 bases: TGTGCCAGCAGCTCGACGGTGACTAGCACAGATACGCAGTATTTT.

The V gene is TRBV5-1, the J gene TRBJ1-2; the D is unclear. The CDR3 extends over 14 amino acids. Trimming removed 5 bases from V and 3 bases from J, with 14 bases in between. The germline V gene encodes CDR1 SGHRS and CDR2 YFSETQ. The CDR3 DNA reads TGCGCCAGCAGTTCAGTTACTCCTGACTATGGCTACACCTTC. Amino acid sequence: CASSSVTPDYGYTF.

The V and J genes are TRBV23-1 and TRBJ2-7; maybe TRBD2 (5 bases). TRBV23-1 is reported as an ORF; its role is uncertain. Trimming stripped 4 bases from V and 4 bases from J, with 14 bases between. The CDR3 extends over 14 amino acids. The CDR3 sequence is CASSRGRERYEQYF. The CDR3 region has the DNA TGCGCCAGCAGTCGCGGGCGAGAGAGGTACGAGCAGTACTTC.

The table lists this clone with a few counts. V and J are TRBV2 and TRBJ2-5; D is uncertain. Germline V lookup: CDR1 SNHLY, CDR2 FYNNEI. CDR3 length: 11 amino acids. V was cut by 6 bases and J by 3 bases, with 5 bases left in between. CDR3 sequence: CASSQKETQYF. The CDR3 DNA follows: TGTGCCAGCAGCCAGAAAGAGACCCAGTACTTC.

The chain joins TRBV19 to TRBJ2-7; 9 positions match TRBD2. J lost 1 base, V lost 7 bases, and 14 bases had no gene match. This CDR3 spans 17 amino acids. CDR1 and CDR2 (germline): LNHDA, SQIVND (reference sequence). The DNA of the CDR3 is TGTGCCAGTACACCCCGGAGTAGCGGGAGAATGTCCTACGAGCAGTACTTC. It codes for CASTPRSSGRMSYEQYF. Together with reference TRBV19 and TRBJ2-7, the CDR3 gives the full variable domain: DGGITQSPKYLFRKEGQNVTLSCEQNLNHDAMYWYRQDPGQGLRLIYYSQIVNDFQKGDIAEGYSVSREKKESFPLTVTSAQKNPTAFYLCASTPRSSGRMSYEQYFGPGTRLTVT.

This sequence joins TRBV29-1 and TRBJ2-1; 9 nucleotides match TRBD1. Per the germline V gene, CDR1 is SQVTM and CDR2 is ANQGSEA. The CDR3 contains 13 residues. The trim removed 7 bases at V and 6 bases at J, leaving 7 bases unmatched. This chain's CDR3 is CSAGQGRFNEQFF. For the CDR3, the DNA is TGCAGCGCCGGACAGGGGCGATTCAATGAGCAGTTCTTC.

The rearrangement joins TRBV10-3 to TRBJ2-3; maybe TRBD1 (6 bases). V shed 8 bases and J shed 3 bases, with 12 bases lying between them. The CDR3 spans 13 residues. Germline CDR1 reads ENHRY; CDR2 reads SYGVKD. CDR3 sequence (DNA): TGTGCCATCGAACAGGGTCAAACAGATACGCAGTATTTT. The encoded protein is CAIEQGQTDTQYF.